The next 27 T cell receptor beta chains were all read from a single sample in a study of cytomegalovirus exposure and HLA in healthy donors. 60 Vbeta and 13 Jbeta primers were used in PCR. TCRdb keeps only in-frame clones here, not all; method: immunoSEQ multiplex PCR. The sample lists some 98,000 clones; 80% to 85% were seen once. Sequenced input: PBMCs. The receptor set was obtained from a man in his forties in good health and CMV-seronegative.

This clone was seen more than once but under ten times. The gene calls are TRBV5-1 and TRBJ2-2; 11 positions match TRBD1. Trimming removed 6 bases from V and 7 bases from J; junction bases left unmatched: 8. The CDR3 runs 15 residues. Per germline, CDR1 SGHRS and CDR2 YFSETQ. The CDR3 coding sequence is TGCGCCAGCACATGGACAGGGGGCAATCACGGGGAGCTGTTTTTT. Its protein is CASTWTGGNHGELFF. Drawing the rest from reference TRBV5-1 and TRBJ2-2, the complete variable domain is KAGVTQTPRYLIKTRGQQVTLSCSPISGHRSVSWYQQTPGQGLQFLFEYFSETQRNKGNFPGRFSGRQFSNSRSEMNVSTLELGDSALYLCASTWTGGNHGELFFGEGSRLTVL.

As regards this clone: The same CDR3 arises from other DNA sequences in this sample as well. V and J are TRBV7-2 and TRBJ1-3; 7 bases line up with TRBD1. The germline V gene encodes CDR1 SGHTA and CDR2 FQGNSA. This CDR3 region has 15 residues. Unmatched junction bases numbered 11, after V lost 5 bases and J lost 7 bases. The CDR3 sequence: CASSPGQSSSNTIYF. For the CDR3, the DNA is TGTGCCAGCAGCCCGGGACAGTCATCTTCTAACACCATATATTTT.

The chain links TRBV6-1 to TRBJ2-5; 8 nucleotides agree with TRBD1. V was clipped by 6 bases and J by 4 bases; unmatched bases: 7. Germline lookup yields CDR1 MNHNS and CDR2 SASEGT. The CDR3 contains 14 residues. CDR3 residues: CASSQDRGSETQYF. The CDR3 DNA is TGTGCCAGCAGCCAAGACAGGGGATCAGAGACCCAGTACTTC.

This sequence joins TRBV27 and TRBJ1-6, with 9 bases lining up with TRBD1. Per germline, CDR1 MNHEY and CDR2 SMNVEV (reference sequence). The trim removed 5 bases at V and 13 bases at J, leaving 15 bases unmatched. The CDR3 runs to 16 residues. In DNA form, the CDR3 reads TGTGCCAGCAGTCTCCGGGACAGGGTAAACGCTTTCCCCCTCCACTTT. Encoded protein: CASSLRDRVNAFPLHF.

The chain joins TRBV7-8 to TRBJ2-1, with D possibly TRBD2 on 6 matching bases. The V end was cut by 5 bases, the J end by 6 bases, with 14 bases between. The CDR3 length is 14 residues. Germline V gene lookup returns CDR1 SGHVS and CDR2 FQNEAQ. In DNA, the CDR3 is TGTGCCAGCAGCCGGGGACTCACATCCAATGAGCAGTTCTTC. Translated: CASSRGLTSNEQFF.

The rearrangement links TRBV13 to TRBJ2-2, with TRBD2 as a possible D gene (5 bases). The CDR3 spans 14 residues. Germline values: CDR1 PRHDT, CDR2 FYEKMQ (reference sequence). V lost 5 bases to trimming and J lost 4 bases, with 11 bases between them. The CDR3 sequence: CASSLGLSTGELFF. CDR3 nucleotide sequence: TGTGCCAGCAGCCTCGGACTGAGCACCGGGGAGCTGTTTTTT.

This chain uses TRBV29-1 with TRBJ2-7, with D possibly TRBD1 on 6 matching bases. CDR1 is SQVTM and CDR2 is ANQGSEA in the germline V gene. Trimming left V 6 bases short and J 0 bases short, with 15 bases between. The CDR3 is 14 residues long. In nucleotides, the CDR3 is TGCAGCGTCCGGGACACCGGACGCTCCTACGAGCAGTACTTC. Translating it yields CSVRDTGRSYEQYF.

This rearrangement joins TRBV5-1 to TRBJ2-7, with 9 bases lining up with TRBD1. This CDR3 is 14 amino acids long. Germline V gene data show CDR1 as SGHRS and CDR2 as YFSETQ. Trimming at V came to 5 bases and at J to 6 bases, leaving 9 bases not matched to a gene. The CDR3 region is CASRPDRGSGEQYF. In DNA form, the CDR3 reads TGCGCCAGCAGACCGGACAGGGGCTCTGGCGAGCAGTACTTC.

The chain uses TRBV18 and TRBJ2-2, with 9 nucleotides matching TRBD1. The germline V gene encodes CDR1 KGHSH and CDR2 LQKENI. The CDR3 is 15 amino acids. J gave up 3 bases and V 2 bases, and 1 base lay outside the gene matches. DNA for the CDR3: TGTGCCAGCTCACCAAGGACAGGGGACACCGGGGAGCTGTTTTTT. Translating gives CASSPRTGDTGELFF.

The chain couples TRBV5-6 to TRBJ1-6, with 10 positions matching TRBD1. There are 14 residues in the CDR3. Looked up from germline, CDR1 is SGHDT and CDR2 is YYEEEE. Germline trimming cut 5 bases from V and 8 bases from J; bases unmatched to any gene: 4. The CDR3 region has the DNA TGTGCCAGCAGTTTTGGACAGGGGGATTCACCCCTCCACTTT. Translating gives CASSFGQGDSPLHF.

The chain recombines TRBV4-1 with TRBJ1-4; 7 bases are shared with TRBD1. In germline, CDR1 is MGHRA, CDR2 YSYEKL. CDR3 length: 15 residues. V was pared by 3 bases and J by 5 bases, with 6 bases of the junction left unmatched. The CDR3 loop reads CASSHVQGSNEKLFF. In DNA form, the CDR3 reads TGCGCCAGCAGCCATGTACAGGGGTCGAATGAAAAACTGTTTTTT.

The J gene is TRBJ1-1, the V gene TRBV19, with D uncertain. Trimming pared 5 bases from V and 1 base from J, leaving 8 bases between. In germline, CDR1 is LNHDA, CDR2 SQIVND (reference sequence). The CDR3 contains 13 residues. The CDR3 nucleotides read TGTGCCAGTAGTTTAAAGCGGAACACTGAAGCTTTCTTT. This codes for CASSLKRNTEAFF.

This sequence joins TRBV5-6 and TRBJ2-5; D remains ambiguous. Germline V lookup: CDR1 SGHDT, CDR2 YYEEEE. CDR3 size: 12 residues. Trimming left V 4 bases short and J 2 bases short, with 6 bases between. DNA for the CDR3: TGTGCCAGCAGCCAGGCACAAGAGACCCAGTACTTC. The encoded protein is CASSQAQETQYF.

The V gene is TRBV19, the J gene TRBJ1-2; D gene ambiguous. Trimming left V 3 bases short and J 1 base short, with 3 bases between. The germline V gene has CDR1 LNHDA and CDR2 SQIVND (reference sequence). This CDR3 has 12 residues. The CDR3 sequence: CASSIFNYGYTF. As DNA, the CDR3 is TGTGCCAGTAGTATCTTTAACTATGGCTACACCTTC.

This chain connects TRBV28 to TRBJ1-5; D not certain. Trimming cost V 3 bases and J 2 bases, with 8 bases left between them. The CDR3 length is 14 residues. CDR1 MDHEN and CDR2 SYDVKM come from the germline V gene. CDR3 nucleotide sequence: TGTGCCAGCAGTTTGGCGGATCGCAATCAGCCCCAGCATTTT. Its protein is CASSLADRNQPQHF.

CDR3 nucleotides: TGTGCCAGCTCACCACCCGGACAGGGTAGAAACATTCAGTACTTC. This gives the protein CASSPPGQGRNIQYF. The chain joins TRBV18 to TRBJ2-4; TRBD1 agrees at 8 bases. V lost 0 bases, J lost 6 bases, and 4 bases stayed unmatched. The CDR3 totals 15 residues. Germline V CDR1 and CDR2: KGHSH, LQKENI.

The chain recombines TRBV13 with TRBJ1-4; the match to TRBD1 covers 9 bases. CDR3 length: 15 amino acids. Germline CDR1 reads PRHDT; CDR2 reads FYEKMQ (reference sequence). Unmatched junction bases numbered 5, after V lost 1 base and J lost 8 bases. The CDR3, as DNA: TGTGCCAGCAGCTTAGCGGGGGACAGGGTAGAAAAACTGTTTTTT. This gives the protein CASSLAGDRVEKLFF.

Written as DNA, the CDR3 is TGCAGCGTTGAAAAGGGGGGGACTCAGTTCTTC. This sequence encodes CSVEKGGTQFF. V usage is TRBV29-1 and J usage is TRBJ2-1; TRBD2 is a possible D gene (7 bases). This CDR3 contains 11 residues. Germline values: CDR1 SQVTM, CDR2 ANQGSEA. Trimming took 2 bases from V and 13 from J, leaving 12 bases between them.

This chain links TRBV7-2 with TRBJ1-5, with 8 bases identical to TRBD1. Germline CDR1 and CDR2: SGHTA and FQGNSA. J lost 6 bases, V lost 6 bases, and 10 bases had no gene match. The CDR3 has 15 residues. CDR3 protein: CASSFSGGASQPQHF. For the CDR3, the DNA is TGTGCCAGCAGTTTTTCAGGGGGCGCTAGTCAGCCCCAGCATTTT.

The DNA for the CDR3 is TGTGCCAGCAGCTTGGGGAGGGAGGGAATCGGGCCCCAGCATTTT. Translation: CASSLGREGIGPQHF. The chain couples TRBV5-5 to TRBJ1-5, with D hard to call. The CDR3 contains 15 residues. CDR1 SGHKS and CDR2 YYEKEE come from the germline V gene (reference sequence). The V end lost 0 bases, the J end lost 9 bases, and 16 bases lay between the germline ends. Drawing the rest from reference TRBV5-5 and TRBJ1-5, the complete variable domain is DAGVTQSPTHLIKTRGQQVTLRCSPISGHKSVSWYQQVLGQGPQFIFQYYEKEERGRGNFPDRFSARQFPNYSSELNVNALLLGDSALYLCASSLGREGIGPQHFGDGTRLSIL.

CDR3 in DNA: TGTGCCAGCAGACAACAGGGGGACACTGAAGCTTTCTTT. Translated, it gives CASRQQGDTEAFF. The chain combines TRBV6-6 with TRBJ1-1; 8 nucleotides match TRBD1. V lost 6 bases to trimming and J lost 3 bases; unmatched junction nucleotides: 3. The CDR3 consists of 13 residues. Germline lookup yields CDR1 MNHNY and CDR2 SVGAGI (reference sequence).

This chain uses TRBV4-3 with TRBJ2-1, with 9 bases aligning to TRBD2. Per germline, CDR1 LGHNA and CDR2 YSLEER. V lost 1 base and J lost 6; bases outside the gene matches: 10. The CDR3 extends over 17 amino acids. CDR3 loop: CASSQALRAGGSNEQFF. As DNA, the CDR3 is TGCGCCAGCAGCCAAGCCCTCCGAGCGGGGGGATCCAATGAGCAGTTCTTC.

V usage is TRBV2 and J usage is TRBJ2-3; 10 bases are shared with TRBD1. Trimming cost V 6 bases and J 4 bases; bases outside gene matches: 7. Germline-derived CDR1 and CDR2 are SNHLY and FYNNEI. This CDR3 comprises 15 residues. CDR3 residues: CASRSGQGSADTQYF. The CDR3 coding sequence is TGTGCCAGCAGGTCGGGACAGGGGAGCGCAGATACGCAGTATTTT.

This sequence joins TRBV5-1 and TRBJ2-1; D might be TRBD2 (5 bases). The germline CDR1 and CDR2 sequences are SGHRS and YFSETQ. V gave up 0 bases and J gave up 7 bases, with 17 bases separating them. The CDR3 length is 16 residues. The CDR3 loop reads CASSLGPGFRTNEQFF. CDR3 DNA sequence: TGCGCCAGCAGCTTGGGGCCGGGGTTCAGGACGAATGAGCAGTTCTTC.

There are a few counts of this clone. The J gene is TRBJ2-7, the V gene TRBV6-1, with unresolved D. V was shortened by 7 bases and J by 0 bases, with 10 bases between the two germline ends. Germline values: CDR1 MNHNS, CDR2 SASEGT. This CDR3 comprises 13 residues. CDR3 sequence: CASKAGSSYEQYF. DNA of the CDR3: TGTGCCAGCAAGGCAGGAAGCTCCTACGAGCAGTACTTC.

V usage is TRBV7-2 and J usage is TRBJ1-5, with 8 positions matching TRBD1. The CDR3 is 15 residues long. The trim removed 1 base at V and 7 bases at J, leaving 6 bases unmatched. Looked up from germline, CDR1 is SGHTA and CDR2 is FQGNSA. CDR3 loop: CASSLGAGGWQPQHF. CDR3 nucleotides: TGTGCCAGCAGCTTAGGGGCAGGGGGCTGGCAGCCCCAGCATTTT.

The genes are TRBV28 and TRBJ1-1; D remains ambiguous. Germline V gene lookup returns CDR1 MDHEN and CDR2 SYDVKM. The CDR3 has 12 residues. Written as DNA, the CDR3 is TGTGCGACTGAAGTAGGGAACACTGAAGCTTTCTTT. Translation: CATEVGNTEAFF.